One and the same sample provided the 25 T cell receptor beta chains below, sequenced in a study of cytomegalovirus exposure and HLA in healthy donors (dated 2017 in TCRdb). Library construction relied on the immunoSEQ multiplex PCR assay. The multiplex PCR relied on a mix of 60 forward primers for TCR Vbeta segments and 13 reverse primers for TCR Jbeta segments. The clones in this table, taken by TCRdb from immuneACCESS, are in-frame only. Not every clone is retained; where verified, under half of the shortfall comes from an unresolved V gene, and the cause of the rest is unknown. The sample yields over 65,000 clones; around 82% were counted once. Approximately 3.2% of the sample is held by the ten biggest clonotypes. Input material: PBMCs. The receptors derive from a man aged 50 to 59 in good health and CMV-seronegative.

V gene TRBV7-2 combines with J gene TRBJ1-5; D ambiguous. The CDR3 has 15 amino acids. V was pared by 4 bases and J by 0 bases, with 10 bases between. Germline loops: CDR1 SGHTA, CDR2 FQGNSA. In nucleotides, the CDR3 is TGTGCCAGCAGCTCCCAGGCCAGTAGCAATCAGCCCCAGCATTTT. Encoded protein: CASSSQASSNQPQHF.

This clone was seen more than once but under ten times. The V gene is TRBV19, the J gene TRBJ2-1, with 12 bases lining up with TRBD2. The CDR3 is made up of 17 amino acids. V shed 0 bases and J 6 bases; nucleotides not matched to a gene: 6. CDR1 LNHDA and CDR2 SQIVND come from the germline V gene (reference sequence). CDR3 DNA: TGTGCCAGTAGTATAGAGGGGCTAGCGGGGGGGCCCAATGAGCAGTTCTTC. This gives the protein CASSIEGLAGGPNEQFF.

The chain has TRBV29-1 and TRBJ2-5; D ambiguous. The CDR3 extends over 12 amino acids. Between the trimmed V and J ends, which lost 2 bases and 4 bases, there was a span of 8 bases. The germline V gene has CDR1 SQVTM and CDR2 ANQGSEA. The CDR3 DNA follows: TGCAGCGTTGAATTCCTAGGAGAGACCCAGTACTTC. This encodes CSVEFLGETQYF.

The rearrangement links TRBV7-2 to TRBJ1-2; no reliable D call. The CDR3 totals 15 residues. V shed 2 bases and J shed 3 bases, with 13 bases lying between them. From germline, CDR1 is SGHTA and CDR2 FQGNSA. The CDR3 nucleotides read TGTGCCAGCAGCTTAAACACGGTCAGCGACTATGGCTACACCTTC. Its translation: CASSLNTVSDYGYTF. The entire variable domain, with the rest obtained from reference TRBV7-2 and TRBJ1-2, is as follows: GAGVSQSPSNKVTEKGKDVELRCDPISGHTALYWYRQSLGQGLEFLIYFQGNSAPDKSGLPSDRFSAERTGGSVSTLTIQRTQQEDSAVYLCASSLNTVSDYGYTFGSGTRLTVV.

J is TRBJ2-7 and V is TRBV7-8; no reliable D call. Germline V lookup: CDR1 SGHVS, CDR2 FQNEAQ. V was clipped by 0 bases and J by 2 bases, with 8 bases between them. The CDR3 runs to 14 residues. The CDR3: CASSLATAPYEQYF. CDR3 in DNA: TGTGCCAGCAGCTTAGCAACAGCACCCTACGAGCAGTACTTC.

This chain uses TRBV2 with TRBJ2-5, with 13 nucleotides matching TRBD2. Gene TRBJ2-7 matches the end of the DNA better, so the J call may be wrong. The germline V gene has CDR1 SNHLY and CDR2 FYNNEI. CDR3 length equals 15 residues. The chain's CDR3 is CASAEGLAGTYEQYF. CDR3 coding DNA: TGTGCCAGCGCAGAGGGACTAGCGGGGACCTACGAGCAGTACTTC.

For this clone: Compared with germline, one end of the junction differs, possibly owing to a read error. In DNA form, the CDR3 reads TGTGCTAGCAGCTTCGGGACTAGCGGCGAGCAGTTCTTC. Its translation: CASSFGTSGEQFF. This chain uses TRBV7-7 with TRBJ2-1, with 11 bases aligning to TRBD2. Germline V gene lookup returns CDR1 SSHAT and CDR2 FNYEAQ (reference sequence). The CDR3 contains 13 residues.

This clone was recorded once. V is TRBV4-1 and J is TRBJ2-1; 12 bases are shared with TRBD2. This CDR3 region has 14 residues. V lost 8 bases, J lost 4 bases, and 3 bases stayed unmatched. Germline lookup yields CDR1 MGHRA and CDR2 YSYEKL. As DNA, the CDR3 is TGCGCCAGCCGACTAGCGGGGGTTTACAATGAGCAGTTCTTC. Its translation is CASRLAGVYNEQFF.

A single count supports this clone. The genes are TRBV2 and TRBJ2-7; 11 bases agree with TRBD1. Germline loops: CDR1 SNHLY, CDR2 FYNNEI. Losses at the gene ends were 6 bases for V and 3 bases for J; bases not matched to a gene: 7. The CDR3 is 15 residues long. In DNA, the CDR3 is TGTGCCAGCAGCGCCGGGACAGGGGGATTCTACGAGCAGTACTTC. It is translated as CASSAGTGGFYEQYF.

This chain links TRBV19 with TRBJ2-1; the D gene is possibly TRBD2 (5 bases). Trimming removed 4 bases at V and 6 bases at J, with 16 bases between. From germline, CDR1 is LNHDA and CDR2 SQIVND (reference sequence). The CDR3 is 15 amino acids. The CDR3 DNA follows: TGTGCCAGTAGTAGGCCCGGGGTAATGGGCAATGAGCAGTTCTTC. Its translation is CASSRPGVMGNEQFF.

The rearrangement uses TRBV29-1 and TRBJ2-7; tentatively, D is TRBD1 (5 bases). The CDR3 totals 12 residues. The V and J ends lost 4 bases and 2 bases respectively, with 9 bases between them. From germline, CDR1 is SQVTM and CDR2 ANQGSEA. The DNA of the CDR3 is TGCAGCGTTGGGTCAGGGCCCTACGAGCAGTACTTC. Its protein is CSVGSGPYEQYF.

This clone was seen just once. This chain joins TRBV11-3 and TRBJ2-7, with a weak D call TRBD2 (5 bases). CDR1 is SGHNT, CDR2 YENEEA, per germline. This CDR3 is 16 amino acids long. Trimming pared 3 bases from V and 0 bases from J, leaving 15 bases between. CDR3 coding DNA: TGTGCCAGCAGCTTTTTACCGGCCAGCGGCTCCTACGAGCAGTACTTC. Translated: CASSFLPASGSYEQYF. The full variable domain, with the rest looked up from reference TRBV11-3 and TRBJ2-7, is EAGVVQSPRYKIIEKKQPVAFWCNPISGHNTLYWYLQNLGQGPELLIRYENEEAVDDSQLPKDRFSAERLKGVDSTLKIQPAELGDSAVYLCASSFLPASGSYEQYFGPGTRLTVT.

This sequence joins TRBV6-5 and TRBJ2-2, with D uncertain. The V gene lost 10 bases and the J gene lost 5 bases, with 17 bases spanning the gap. The CDR3 contains 14 residues. In germline, CDR1 is MNHEY, CDR2 SVGAGI. The CDR3 nucleotides read TGTGCCACCATTTCCCTCCCCCTAACCGGGGAGCTGTTTTTT. As protein: CATISLPLTGELFF.

The V call is TRBV28, the J call TRBJ2-5; tentative D call: TRBD1 (6 bases). Judging by the DNA end, TRBJ2-7 fits better; the J call may be wrong. Per germline, CDR1 MDHEN and CDR2 SYDVKM. This CDR3 is built from 12 residues. The CDR3 DNA is TGTGCCAGCAGCACACAGGGATTCGAGCAGTACTTC. Amino acid sequence: CASSTQGFEQYF.

The rearrangement links TRBV4-2 to TRBJ1-6, with a possible D match to TRBD1 (6 bases). The CDR3 spans 16 residues. Germline V lookup: CDR1 LGHNA, CDR2 YNFKEQ. V lost 0 bases to trimming and J lost 9 bases, with 15 bases between them. The CDR3 here is CASSQDLDRWRSPLHF. CDR3 in DNA: TGTGCCAGCAGCCAAGATTTAGACAGGTGGCGTTCACCCCTCCACTTT.

The rearrangement links TRBV27 to TRBJ2-7, with 7 positions matching TRBD2. CDR1 and CDR2 from the germline V gene are MNHEY and SMNVEV (reference sequence). The CDR3 spans 14 residues. The junction had 9 bases not matched to a gene; V was cut back by 4 bases and J by 6 bases. The CDR3 DNA follows: TGTGCCAGCAGTTCGTTAGGGAGGGAACGCGAGCAGTACTTC. Protein product: CASSSLGREREQYF.

The CDR3 nucleotides are TGCGCCAGCACTCCCGAGGCTTCCAGCACAGATACGCAGTATTTT. This sequence encodes CASTPEASSTDTQYF. The chain couples TRBV5-1 to TRBJ2-3; D unclear. The germline CDR1 and CDR2 sequences are SGHRS and YFSETQ. Trimming pared 6 bases from V and 0 bases from J, leaving 14 bases between. The CDR3 spans 15 residues.

This rearrangement joins TRBV7-8 to TRBJ1-2, with 8 bases that match TRBD1. This CDR3 has 15 residues. Germline CDR1 is SGHVS and CDR2 is FQNEAQ. The J segment lost 0 bases and the V segment lost 4 bases, leaving 4 bases of the junction unmatched. The CDR3: CASSSRTGPNYGYTF. The CDR3 DNA sequence: TGTGCCAGCAGCTCCCGGACAGGGCCTAACTATGGCTACACCTTC.

The table lists this clone with a few counts. The chain is built from TRBV6-5 and TRBJ2-7; no definite D call. The CDR3 is made up of 14 amino acids. Germline CDR1 is MNHEY and CDR2 is SVGAGI. V gave up 5 bases and J gave up 1 base, with 12 bases separating them. The CDR3 is CASSLYQVSYEQYF. CDR3 in DNA: TGTGCCAGCAGTCTATACCAGGTATCCTACGAGCAGTACTTC.

This sequence joins TRBV18 and TRBJ1-6, with D possibly being TRBD1 (6 bases). V lost 3 bases and J 7 bases, leaving 16 bases between the germline ends. The germline gives CDR1 KGHSH, CDR2 LQKENI. The CDR3 runs 16 residues. For the CDR3, the DNA is TGTGCCAGCTCACCGGGACAATGGCATGTAAATTCACCCCTCCACTTT. Residues: CASSPGQWHVNSPLHF.

This sequence joins TRBV7-6 and TRBJ1-5; a weak D match, TRBD1 (5 bases). CDR1 SGHVS and CDR2 FNYEAQ come from the germline V gene. CDR3 length equals 17 residues. The ends were cut back, 2 bases at V and 7 bases at J, with 21 bases in the middle. CDR3 residues: CASSLTIPSGTIQPQHF. CDR3 DNA: TGTGCCAGCAGCTTAACAATCCCATCAGGGACTATCCAGCCCCAGCATTTT.

The chain combines TRBV29-1 with TRBJ2-3; TRBD2 aligns across 9 bases. CDR3 length: 17 amino acids. Germline CDR1 and CDR2: SQVTM and ANQGSEA. V trimming: 1 base; J trimming: 2 bases; junction bases outside the gene matches: 10. CDR3 nucleotides: TGCAGCGTTGAAGGGGCGCCTAGCGGGGACCCCACAGATACGCAGTATTTT. The encoded protein is CSVEGAPSGDPTDTQYF.

J is TRBJ1-1 and V is TRBV7-2; tentative D call: TRBD1 (5 bases). Per the germline V gene, CDR1 is SGHTA and CDR2 is FQGNSA. The CDR3 loop spans 14 amino acids. V shed 5 bases and J shed 4 bases, with 14 bases lying between them. CDR3 protein: CASSQGGLGTEAFF. In DNA, the CDR3 is TGTGCCAGCAGCCAGGGTGGTTTGGGCACTGAAGCTTTCTTT.

The chain employs TRBV2 and TRBJ2-7; possible D gene TRBD2, 6 bases. Trimming left V 2 bases short and J 12 bases short, with 14 bases between. The germline V gene encodes CDR1 SNHLY and CDR2 FYNNEI. The CDR3 runs 12 residues. The CDR3 nucleotides are TGTGCCAGCAGTGAAAGGGGACTCGTTCCGTACTTC. Protein: CASSERGLVPYF.

This chain uses TRBV28 with TRBJ2-7, with D maybe TRBD1 (5 bases). The CDR3 runs 15 residues. Germline V gene lookup returns CDR1 MDHEN and CDR2 SYDVKM. Trimming removed 3 bases from V and 7 bases from J, with 19 bases in between. The CDR3 is CASSFAAGRSREQYF. The CDR3 nucleotides read TGTGCCAGCAGTTTCGCGGCAGGGCGGTCTAGGGAGCAGTACTTC.